This entry is about one T cell receptor (beta chain). Its antigen is undetermined. TCRdb re-called the 5' RACE reads; one entry per CDR3 protein, DNA not given. This listing includes 350,000 to 500,000 distinct CDR3 sequences. These data are taken from a study of monozygotic twins with inflammatory bowel disease. Study-level results: Relative to healthy twins, IBD patients had fewer clonotypes in common with others, a gap that was especially apparent with disease activity. Patients with IBD had less TCRbeta diversity (inverse Simpson) than their healthy co-twins. The study supported no single strong signal or clonotype linked to IBD.

The CDR3 is 15 amino acids. The V gene is TRBV12-3 or TRBV12-4, the J gene TRBJ1-5; TCRdb lists TRBD1, though no DNA is available to test this call. The source material was blood. The source is a human donor with ulcerative colitis or Crohn's disease, or a healthy co-twin of an affected twin (not recorded which). The CDR3 here is CASSPKDRVNQPQHF.